The rows below give T cell receptor beta chains drawn from one sample of a study of blood T cell repertoires in COVID-19. Clones were sequenced by immunoSEQ multiplex PCR, and TCRdb holds only the in-frame ones, with some missing. The data contain approximately 150,000 clones, about 90% of them singletons. Sequencing input: peripheral blood. The receptors were sampled from a woman in her sixties with acute or convalescent COVID-19. Both conserved end residues are part of each CDR3. D genes are given only for firm matches.

j_call v_call d_call cdr3_aa cdr3_nt
TRBJ2-5 TRBV7-2 . CASSLVASQETQYF TGTGCCAGCAGCTTAGTGGCTAGCCAAGAGACCCAGTACTTC
TRBJ2-7 TRBV5-1 TRBD2 CASSLNGGAAYEQYF TGCGCCAGCAGCTTAAACGGGGGGGCTGCTTACGAGCAGTACTTC
TRBJ1-2 TRBV10-3 TRBD1 CAISESGQGARGYTF TGTGCCATCAGTGAGTCAGGACAGGGGGCGCGGGGCTACACCTTC
TRBJ2-7 TRBV7-2 TRBD1 CASSLGDRGSKEQYF TGTGCCAGCAGCTTAGGAGACAGGGGTTCTAAGGAGCAGTACTTC
TRBJ1-6 TRBV7-2 . CASSRGYSPLHF TGTGCCAGCAGCCGAGGGTATTCACCCCTCCACTTT
TRBJ2-5 TRBV5-1 TRBD2 CASSFGTSGAPQETQYF TGCGCCAGCAGCTTTGGGACTAGCGGGGCTCCTCAAGAGACCCAGTACTTC
TRBJ1-1 TRBV28 TRBD1 CATPKHDRVMNTEAFF TGTGCCACCCCGAAACATGACAGGGTCATGAACACTGAAGCTTTCTTT
TRBJ1-4 TRBV27 . CASSLNLRAANEKLFF TGTGCCAGCAGTTTAAACCTCAGGGCGGCTAATGAAAAACTGTTTTTT
TRBJ2-2 TRBV10-3 . CAIKAGLTGELFF TGTGCCATCAAAGCAGGACTCACCGGGGAGCTGTTTTTT
TRBJ1-4 TRBV28 TRBD1 CASRGDSHNEKLFF TGTGCCAGCAGGGGGGACAGCCACAATGAAAAACTGTTTTTT